This T cell receptor (beta chain) comes out of a study of shared clonotypes between healthy human individuals. This clone was observed many times. The identical CDR3 is also encoded by other nucleotide sequences in the sample. The data were produced by immunoSEQ multiplex PCR, yet TCRdb's version contains in-frame clones alone and is incomplete. The sample shows over a million clones, more than 65% of them seen only once. The receptor's source is a man younger than 35 in good health. Sequencing was carried out using memory CD4+ T cells sorted from blood. The subset denotes: CD45RA-negative fraction.

This chain's CDR3 is CASSSGAGYEQYF. The CDR3 DNA sequence: TGTGCCAGCTCTTCGGGGGCTGGTTACGAGCAGTACTTC. The chain recombines TRBV18 with TRBJ2-7; either TRBD1 or TRBD2 may fit D (6 bases each). Deletions cut 6 bases from V and 4 bases from J, with 13 bases between. This CDR3 is built from 13 residues. Germline CDR1 KGHSH, CDR2 LQKENI.